This TCR beta chain was profiled in a study of shared clonotypes between healthy human individuals (dated by TCRdb to the early 2020s). With regard to the full study: A couple of women and a few men aged 18 to 49 years were included in the cohort. Blood TCR repertoires of a handful of healthy adults were deeply sequenced to estimate repertoire size and the extent of clonotype sharing between individuals. Libraries were prepared and TCR repertoires were sequenced by different laboratories using diverse techniques, in order to increase sequencing depth and limit assay-specific biases. Per donor, leukapheresis produced somewhere between about 0.85 and 8.9 billion PBMCs. Results the study describes overall, beyond this receptor: Because the study included a small number of donors, the genetic and exposure-history diversity represented was limited. Pairwise subsampling indicated that sequencing depth was expected to affect the degree of clonotype sharing among donors. Only blood was sampled, and tissue TCR repertoires likely differ from those in blood.

V is pared back by 0 bases and J by 4 bases, with 16 bases lying between the germline termini. The CDR3 starts with the cysteine, ends with the phenylalanine, and has 16 residues. Only the CDR3 part of the read is kept: 48 bases, read in frame from the first base. From the germline V gene, CDR1 is SGHTA and CDR2 is FQGNSA. The donors were healthy, HIV-negative adults with no recently reported acute infections or vaccinations. Every donor was a Caucasian adult residing in Nashville, Tennessee, USA. For unsorted samples, 90 million or so PBMCs were counted, and genomic DNA was extracted using the QIAamp DNA Blood Mini kit. Blood was collected by leukapheresis, and PBMCs were isolated by Ficoll-Histopaque density gradient centrifugation and then cryopreserved in liquid nitrogen vapor phase. Using the deep immunoSEQ assay, TCR CDR3 regions were amplified from genomic DNA by multiplex PCR. Extracted genomic DNA from each cell subset was spread evenly across all wells of several immunoSEQ 96-well plates, with each plate serving as a replicate. For unsorted PBMC, each replicate PCR was loaded with approximately 300 ng genomic DNA, equivalent to about 33,000 T cell genomes. Ten immunoSEQ deep assay plates were used to sequence unsorted PBMC genomic DNA. Purified libraries were quantified with a Qubit 3.0 fluorometer, sized on a Bioanalyzer 2100, and re-quantified with the KAPA Library Quantification kit. Each immunoSEQ 96-well plate was sequenced on its own single-read 150-cycle Illumina NextSeq 550 flow cell. Processing in the source paper ran as follows. Because the immunoSEQ output included only junctional sequences and no quality scores, the filtering could not be the same as the filtering used for full-length reads. Sequences were annotated with PyIR, a Python wrapper for IgBLAST v1.9, and V/J genes and CDR3 were assigned using IMGT germline references. Reads were removed for weak V/J assignments (E-value above 1e-6), missing CDR3, stop codons, out-of-frame junctions, or ambiguous translated residues. A V3J clonotype was defined by an identical inferred V gene, J gene, and CDR3 amino acid sequence. The percentage overlap between two repertoires was calculated by dividing the number of shared unique clonotypes by the size of the smaller repertoire. Three approaches were used to assess repertoire richness: RTK rarefaction, the Chao1 estimator, and Recon v2.1 estimates of unobserved clonotypes. TCRdb stores this immuneACCESS table with in-frame sequences only. Part of the clones is absent; in the studies checked, under half of the shortfall reflects unresolved V genes, and no reason is known for the rest. The DNA gave D and trimming, while V, J and clone size come from that table. Across this sample there are about 480,000 clones, with about four fifths seen only once. The top ten clonotypes cover over 10% of the sample.

This clone showed up many times. No antigen is known for it. Base-call qualities are not available, and no considerably larger clone is one nucleotide away. The TCR sequence derives from a woman in her thirties or forties in good health. Some clones in this sample may be carry-over from other donors' samples. The specimen sequenced was PBMCs. The chain joins TRBV7-2 to TRBJ2-7; no confident D gene assignment can be made. The CDR3 protein sequence reads: CASSLAWSSLVYEQYF. The nucleotide sequence reads as follows: TGTGCCAGCAGCTTAGCATGGAGCTCTTTGGTTTACGAGCAGTACTTC.